The 5 T cell receptor beta chains reported below all come from one sample, sequenced in a study of cytomegalovirus exposure and HLA in healthy donors (dated by TCRdb to the late 2010s). Preparation of the library involved the immunoSEQ multiplex PCR assay. The multiplex PCR relied on a mix of 60 forward primers for TCR Vbeta segments and 13 reverse primers for TCR Jbeta segments. The table comes from immuneACCESS by way of TCRdb, which keeps in-frame sequences with V and J called. Part of the clones is missing from these tables; in studies checked, under half for an unresolved V gene and the rest for unknown reasons. The sample table shows 120,000 to 150,000 clones, and approximately 67% are seen once. The ten largest clonotypes hold under 7.5% of the sample. The sample taken for sequencing was PBMCs. The receptor set was obtained from a woman aged 60-75 years in good health and CMV-seronegative.

The V call is TRBV4-2, the J call TRBJ2-1; D may be TRBD1 (5 bases). Germline CDR1 is LGHNA and CDR2 is YNFKEQ. CDR3 length: 15 amino acids. Trimming took 0 bases from V and 4 from J, leaving 10 bases between them. CDR3 sequence: CASSQDMAGYNEQFF. In nucleotides, the CDR3 is TGTGCCAGCAGCCAAGATATGGCAGGGTACAATGAGCAGTTCTTC.

This rearrangement joins TRBV7-2 to TRBJ2-1; 9 nucleotides align to TRBD1. Trimming cost V 5 bases and J 5 bases; bases outside gene matches: 7. Germline assignment: CDR1 SGHTA and CDR2 FQGNSA. The CDR3 totals 15 residues. This chain's CDR3 is CASSARDRVDNEQFF. CDR3 DNA: TGTGCCAGCAGCGCCCGGGACAGGGTAGACAATGAGCAGTTCTTC.

The V and J genes are TRBV5-1 and TRBJ2-7, with 7 bases lining up with TRBD1. From germline, CDR1 is SGHRS and CDR2 YFSETQ. This CDR3 region has 14 residues. Losses at the gene ends were 5 bases for V and 0 bases for J; bases not matched to a gene: 5. CDR3: CASRVRGNSYEQYF. CDR3 DNA: TGCGCCAGCAGGGTCAGGGGGAACTCCTACGAGCAGTACTTC.

The chain is built from TRBV6-1 and TRBJ2-7; a possible D gene is TRBD1 (5 bases). CDR1 and CDR2 (germline): MNHNS, SASEGT. CDR3 size: 14 residues. V gave up 7 bases and J gave up 2 bases, with 15 bases separating them. Here the CDR3 reads CASISQGKAYEQYF. CDR3 DNA sequence: TGTGCCAGCATATCCCAGGGTAAAGCCTACGAGCAGTACTTC.

The rearrangement uses TRBV5-6 and TRBJ2-5; unclear D gene. Per the germline V gene, CDR1 is SGHDT and CDR2 is YYEEEE. The CDR3 extends over 14 amino acids. V lost 4 bases and J 2 bases, leaving 12 bases between the germline ends. CDR3 bases: TGTGCCAGCAGCGGCCGCTCGCCTCAAGAGACCCAGTACTTC. This codes for CASSGRSPQETQYF.